The rows below give T cell receptor beta chains drawn from one sample of a study of STAT5B mutations in CD4+ large granular lymphocyte leukemia. Only in-frame clones appear in the TCRdb table, and some are missing; sequencing was by immunoSEQ multiplex PCR. The sample has under 50,000 clones; 84% are singletons. The sequencing sample was made of CD4+ T cells from blood buffy coats. The receptors originated from a human donor in good health. Both conserved end residues are trimmed from each CDR3.

TRBV5-1	TRBJ1-1	14	ASSLEYSLTDTEAF
TRBV30	TRBJ1-5	12	AWSVRAHNQPQH
TRBV2	TRBJ1-1	9	ASILSRQAF
TRBV10-2	TRBJ1-5	11	ASSEVRGGPQH
TRBV4-1	TRBJ1-5	13	ASSQGQYSNQPQH
TRBV5-4	TRBJ1-3	14	ASSARQGAAGNTIF
TRBV6-6	TRBJ2-3	13	ASSYSGGDTDTQY
TRBV11-1	TRBJ2-7	13	ASSPGTGPVREQY
TRBV28	TRBJ2-7	10	ASSTGAYEQY
TRBV5-1	TRBJ2-1	12	ASSWASTLNEQF
TRBV19	TRBJ2-7	14	ASSPTGQGNPYEQY
TRBV5-1	TRBJ2-7	12	ASRPDRDPYEQY
TRBV10-2	TRBJ2-3	11	ATAQREGDTQY
TRBV28	TRBJ1-2	9	ASSSTGGSF
TRBV5-1	TRBJ1-6	12	ASSYRGYGSPLH
TRBV15	TRBJ2-7	16	ATSRDLLGTSGSDEQY
TRBV19	TRBJ2-2	12	ASSILLNTGELF
TRBV7-3	TRBJ2-1	12	ASSQGQGTNEQF
TRBV6-1	TRBJ2-2	13	ASIKMTGNTGELF
TRBV5-1	TRBJ2-1	15	ASSSTGTGSSYNEQF
TRBV12-5	TRBJ1-1	13	ASGDPPGTNTEAF
TRBV5-1	TRBJ2-1	13	ASSLQGPKNNEQF
TRBV5-4	TRBJ2-5	11	ASSLGEKETQY
TRBV29-1	TRBJ2-3	12	SVDRGLGTDTQY
TRBV10-1	NA	10	ASSHGIYEQY
TRBV10-1	TRBJ1-5	7	ASGGPQH
TRBV11-2	TRBJ2-3	13	ASSSGLAGGVTQY
TRBV5-1	TRBJ2-3	14	ASSLAEGLPTDTQY
TRBV7-3	TRBJ2-3	17	ASSLKGTRASGSTDTQY